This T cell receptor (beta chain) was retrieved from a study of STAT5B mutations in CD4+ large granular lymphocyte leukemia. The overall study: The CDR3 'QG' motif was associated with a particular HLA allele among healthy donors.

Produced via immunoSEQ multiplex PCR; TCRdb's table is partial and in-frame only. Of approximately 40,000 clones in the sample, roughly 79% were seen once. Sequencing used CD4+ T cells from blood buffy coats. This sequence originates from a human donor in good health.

CDR3 residues: CASSQDRADYGYTF. The CDR3 DNA reads as TGCGCCAGCAGCCAAGACAGGGCGGACTATGGCTACACCTTC. The chain has TRBV4-3 and TRBJ1-2; D might be TRBD1 (5 bases). Germline CDR1 LGHNA, CDR2 YSLEER. The CDR3 contains 14 residues. Trimming shortened V by 0 bases and J by 3 bases, and 8 bases separated the two germline ends.